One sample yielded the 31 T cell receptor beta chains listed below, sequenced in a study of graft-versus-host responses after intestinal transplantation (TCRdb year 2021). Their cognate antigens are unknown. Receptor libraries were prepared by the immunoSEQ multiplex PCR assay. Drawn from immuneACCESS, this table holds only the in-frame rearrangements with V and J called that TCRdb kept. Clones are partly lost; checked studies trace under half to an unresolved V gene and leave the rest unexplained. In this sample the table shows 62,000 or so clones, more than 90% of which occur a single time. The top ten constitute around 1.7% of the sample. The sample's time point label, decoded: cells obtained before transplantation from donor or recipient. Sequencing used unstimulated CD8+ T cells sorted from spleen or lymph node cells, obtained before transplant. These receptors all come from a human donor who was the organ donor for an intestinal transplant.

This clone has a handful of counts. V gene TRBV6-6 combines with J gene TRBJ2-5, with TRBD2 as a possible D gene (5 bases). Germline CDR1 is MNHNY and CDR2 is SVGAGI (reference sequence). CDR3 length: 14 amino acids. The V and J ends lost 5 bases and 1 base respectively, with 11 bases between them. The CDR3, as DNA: TGTGCCAGCAGTCCCCGACGGGGCCAAGAGACCCAGTACTTC. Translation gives CASSPRRGQETQYF.

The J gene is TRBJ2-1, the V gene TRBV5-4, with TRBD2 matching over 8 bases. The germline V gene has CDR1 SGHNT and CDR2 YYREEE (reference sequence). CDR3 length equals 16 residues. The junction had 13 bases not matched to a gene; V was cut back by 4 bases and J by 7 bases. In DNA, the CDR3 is TGTGCCAGCAGCGCACTACCGGGACTAGACTATAATGAGCAGTTCTTC. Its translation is CASSALPGLDYNEQFF.

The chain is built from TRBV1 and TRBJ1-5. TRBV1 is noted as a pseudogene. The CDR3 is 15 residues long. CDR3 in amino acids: CTSSQDIQRDQPQHF. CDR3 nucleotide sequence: TGCACCAGCAGCCAAGATATCCAGCGCGATCAGCCCCAGCATTTT.

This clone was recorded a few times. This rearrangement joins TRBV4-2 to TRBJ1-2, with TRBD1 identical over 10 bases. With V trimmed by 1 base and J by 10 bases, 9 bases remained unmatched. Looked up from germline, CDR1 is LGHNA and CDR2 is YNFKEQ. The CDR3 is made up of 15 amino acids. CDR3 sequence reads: CASSQGGQGRFVYTF. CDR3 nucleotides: TGTGCCAGCAGCCAAGGGGGACAGGGGAGGTTCGTCTACACCTTC.

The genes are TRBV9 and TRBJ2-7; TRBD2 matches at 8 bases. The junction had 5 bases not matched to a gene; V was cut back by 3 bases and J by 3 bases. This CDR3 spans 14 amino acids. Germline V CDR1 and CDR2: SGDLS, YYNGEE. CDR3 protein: CASSASGLGYEQYF. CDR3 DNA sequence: TGTGCCAGCAGCGCTTCGGGACTAGGCTACGAGCAGTACTTC.

The DNA for the CDR3 is TGTGCCAGCCGCCCGGGTAGCGGCGCAGATACGCAGTATTTT. It specifies CASRPGSGADTQYF. The chain couples TRBV4-2 to TRBJ2-3; perhaps TRBD2 as D (6 bases). There are 14 residues in the CDR3. V lost 8 bases to trimming and J lost 4 bases, with 16 bases between them. Looked up from germline, CDR1 is LGHNA and CDR2 is YNFKEQ.

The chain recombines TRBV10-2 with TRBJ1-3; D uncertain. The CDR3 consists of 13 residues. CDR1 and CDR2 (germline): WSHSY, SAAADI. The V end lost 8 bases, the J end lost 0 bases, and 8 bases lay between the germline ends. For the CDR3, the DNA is TGCGCCAGCTCGGAGTACTCTGGAAACACCATATATTTT. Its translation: CASSEYSGNTIYF.

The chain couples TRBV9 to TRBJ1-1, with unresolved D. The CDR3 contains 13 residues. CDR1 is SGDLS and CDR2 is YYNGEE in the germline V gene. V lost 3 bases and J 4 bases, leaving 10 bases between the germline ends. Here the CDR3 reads CASSATSGTEAFF. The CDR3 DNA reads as TGTGCCAGCAGCGCTACATCGGGCACTGAAGCTTTCTTT.

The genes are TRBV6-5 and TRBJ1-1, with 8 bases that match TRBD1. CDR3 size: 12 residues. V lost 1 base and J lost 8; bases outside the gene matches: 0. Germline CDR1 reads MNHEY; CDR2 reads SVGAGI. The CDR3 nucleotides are TGTGCCAGCAGTTACTACAGGGGGGAAGCTTTCTTT. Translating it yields CASSYYRGEAFF.

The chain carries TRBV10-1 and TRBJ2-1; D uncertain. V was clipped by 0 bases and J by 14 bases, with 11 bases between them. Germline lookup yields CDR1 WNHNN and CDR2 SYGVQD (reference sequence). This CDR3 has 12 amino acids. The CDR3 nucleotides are TGCGCCAGCAGTGAGTCAGCATTCTCCGAGTTCTTC. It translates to CASSESAFSEFF.

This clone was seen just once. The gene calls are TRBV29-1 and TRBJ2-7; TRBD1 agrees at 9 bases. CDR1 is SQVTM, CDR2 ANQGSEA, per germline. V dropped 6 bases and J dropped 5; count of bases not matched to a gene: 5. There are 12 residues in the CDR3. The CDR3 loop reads CSVRTGGHEQYF. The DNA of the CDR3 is TGCAGCGTCCGTACAGGGGGCCACGAGCAGTACTTC.

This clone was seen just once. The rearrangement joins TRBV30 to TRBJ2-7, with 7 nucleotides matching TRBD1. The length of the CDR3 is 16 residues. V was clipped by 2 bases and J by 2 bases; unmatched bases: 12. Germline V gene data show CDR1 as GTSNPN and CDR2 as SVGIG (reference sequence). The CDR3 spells CAWSHTGTALAYEQYF. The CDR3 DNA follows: TGTGCCTGGAGTCATACCGGGACAGCCCTTGCCTACGAGCAGTACTTC.

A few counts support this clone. CDR3 loop: CASSPITDGNYGYTF. The CDR3 DNA reads as TGCGCCAGCAGCCCCATAACAGACGGTAACTATGGCTACACCTTC. This chain uses TRBV4-1 with TRBJ1-2, with unresolved D. Germline-derived CDR1 and CDR2 are MGHRA and YSYEKL. This CDR3 has 15 amino acids. With 4 bases removed from V and 1 base from J, the gap between germline ends came to 13 bases.

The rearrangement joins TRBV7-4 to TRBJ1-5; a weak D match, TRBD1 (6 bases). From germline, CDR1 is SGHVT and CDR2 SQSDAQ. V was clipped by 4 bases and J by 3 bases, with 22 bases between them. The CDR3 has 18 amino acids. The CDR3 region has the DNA TGTGCCAGCAGCTCCCCCGGGGGGGGGCCGAGTAACAATCAGCCCCAGCATTTT. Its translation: CASSSPGGGPSNNQPQHF.

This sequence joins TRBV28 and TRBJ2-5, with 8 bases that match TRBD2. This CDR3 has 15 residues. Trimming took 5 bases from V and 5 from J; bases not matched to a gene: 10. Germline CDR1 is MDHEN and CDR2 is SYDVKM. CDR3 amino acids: CASSRPGTSLETQYF. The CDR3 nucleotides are TGTGCCAGCAGTCGTCCCGGGACTAGTCTGGAGACCCAGTACTTC.

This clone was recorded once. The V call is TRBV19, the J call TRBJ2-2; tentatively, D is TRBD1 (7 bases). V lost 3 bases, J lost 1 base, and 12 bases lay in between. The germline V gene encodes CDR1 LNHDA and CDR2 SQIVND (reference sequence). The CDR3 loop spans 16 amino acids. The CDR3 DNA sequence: TGTGCCAGTAGTATTGGGGGGACAGTGAACACCGGGGAGCTGTTTTTT. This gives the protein CASSIGGTVNTGELFF.

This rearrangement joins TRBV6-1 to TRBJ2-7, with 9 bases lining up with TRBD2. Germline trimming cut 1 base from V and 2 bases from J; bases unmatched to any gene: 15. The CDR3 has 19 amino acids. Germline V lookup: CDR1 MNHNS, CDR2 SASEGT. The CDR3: CASSEGVVLASGVPYEQYF. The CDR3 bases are TGTGCCAGCAGTGAAGGTGTCGTACTGGCTAGCGGGGTCCCCTACGAGCAGTACTTC.

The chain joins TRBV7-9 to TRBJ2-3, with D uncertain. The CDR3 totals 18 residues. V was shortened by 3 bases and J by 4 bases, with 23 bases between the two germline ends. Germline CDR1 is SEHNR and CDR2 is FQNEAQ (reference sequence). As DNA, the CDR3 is TGTGCCAGCAGCTTCCCCTTTTTCGACGGTTGGAGCGCAGATACGCAGTATTTT. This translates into CASSFPFFDGWSADTQYF.

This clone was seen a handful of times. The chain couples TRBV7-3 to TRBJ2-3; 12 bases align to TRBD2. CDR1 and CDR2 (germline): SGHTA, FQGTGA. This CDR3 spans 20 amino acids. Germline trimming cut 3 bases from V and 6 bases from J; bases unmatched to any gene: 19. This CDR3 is CASSFNIRTSGIRGADTQYF. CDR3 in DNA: TGTGCCAGCAGCTTTAACATAAGGACTAGCGGGATCCGGGGGGCCGATACGCAGTATTTT.

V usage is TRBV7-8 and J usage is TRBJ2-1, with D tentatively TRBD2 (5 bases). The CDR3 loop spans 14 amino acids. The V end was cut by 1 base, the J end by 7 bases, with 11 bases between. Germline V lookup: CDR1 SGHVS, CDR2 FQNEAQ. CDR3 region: CASSLGGRGNEQFF. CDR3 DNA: TGTGCCAGCAGCTTAGGCGGGCGAGGGAATGAGCAGTTCTTC.

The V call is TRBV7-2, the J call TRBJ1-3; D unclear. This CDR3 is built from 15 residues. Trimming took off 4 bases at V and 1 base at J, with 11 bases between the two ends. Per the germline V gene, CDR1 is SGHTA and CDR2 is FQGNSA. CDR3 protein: CASSSDGESGNTIYF. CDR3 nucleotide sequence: TGTGCCAGCAGCTCGGACGGGGAATCTGGAAACACCATATATTTT.

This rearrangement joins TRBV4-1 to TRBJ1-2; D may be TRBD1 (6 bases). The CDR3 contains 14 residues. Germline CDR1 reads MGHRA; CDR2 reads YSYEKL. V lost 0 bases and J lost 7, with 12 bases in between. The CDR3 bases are TGCGCCAGCAGCCAAGAGTACAGGGAAATTGGCTACACCTTC. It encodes CASSQEYREIGYTF.

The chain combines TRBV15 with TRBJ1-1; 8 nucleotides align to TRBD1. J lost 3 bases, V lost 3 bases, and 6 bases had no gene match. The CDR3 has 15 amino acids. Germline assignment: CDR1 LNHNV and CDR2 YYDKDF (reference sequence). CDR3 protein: CATSSLQGVDTEAFF. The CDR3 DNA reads TGTGCCACCAGCAGTTTACAGGGGGTTGACACTGAAGCTTTCTTT.

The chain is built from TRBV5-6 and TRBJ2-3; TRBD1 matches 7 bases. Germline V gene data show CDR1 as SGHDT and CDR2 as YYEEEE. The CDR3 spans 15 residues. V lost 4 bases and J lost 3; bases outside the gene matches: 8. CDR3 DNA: TGTGCCAGCAGCCCCGACAGGGTTAGGACAGATACGCAGTATTTT. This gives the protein CASSPDRVRTDTQYF.

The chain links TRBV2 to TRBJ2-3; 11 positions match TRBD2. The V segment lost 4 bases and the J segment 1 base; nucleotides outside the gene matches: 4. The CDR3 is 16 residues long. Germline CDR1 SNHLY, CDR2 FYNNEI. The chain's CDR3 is CASSASLAGGTDTQYF. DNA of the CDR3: TGTGCCAGCAGTGCCTCACTAGCGGGAGGCACAGATACGCAGTATTTT.

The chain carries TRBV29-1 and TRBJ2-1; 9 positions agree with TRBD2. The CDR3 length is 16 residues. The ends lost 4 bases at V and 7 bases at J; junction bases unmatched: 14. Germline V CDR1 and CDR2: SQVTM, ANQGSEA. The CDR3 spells CSVVGTWLAGRNEQFF. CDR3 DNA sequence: TGCAGCGTTGTTGGAACGTGGCTAGCGGGAAGAAATGAGCAGTTCTTC.

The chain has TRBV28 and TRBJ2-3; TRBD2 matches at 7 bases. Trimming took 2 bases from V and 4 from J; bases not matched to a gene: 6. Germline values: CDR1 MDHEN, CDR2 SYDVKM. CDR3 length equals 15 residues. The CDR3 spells CASSLAGVFADTQYF. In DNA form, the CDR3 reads TGTGCCAGCAGTTTAGCGGGAGTTTTCGCAGATACGCAGTATTTT.

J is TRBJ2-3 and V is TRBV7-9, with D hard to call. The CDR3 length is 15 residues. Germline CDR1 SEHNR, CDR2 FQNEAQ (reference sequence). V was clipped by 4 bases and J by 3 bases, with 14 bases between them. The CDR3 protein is CASSYPGSSTDTQYF. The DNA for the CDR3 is TGTGCCAGCAGCTACCCCGGGTCTTCGACAGATACGCAGTATTTT.

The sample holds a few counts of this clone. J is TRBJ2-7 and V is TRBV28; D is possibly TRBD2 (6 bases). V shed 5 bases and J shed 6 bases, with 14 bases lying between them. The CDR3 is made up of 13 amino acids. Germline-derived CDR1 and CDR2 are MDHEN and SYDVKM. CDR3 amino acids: CASSILSAGEQYF. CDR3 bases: TGTGCCAGCAGTATCCTCTCAGCGGGCGAGCAGTACTTC.

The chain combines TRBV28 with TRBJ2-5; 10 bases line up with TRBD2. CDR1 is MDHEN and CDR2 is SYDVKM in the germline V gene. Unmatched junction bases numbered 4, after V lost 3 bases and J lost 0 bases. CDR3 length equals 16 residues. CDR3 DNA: TGTGCCAGCAGTTTTTTAGCGGGAGGCTACCAAGAGACCCAGTACTTC. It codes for CASSFLAGGYQETQYF. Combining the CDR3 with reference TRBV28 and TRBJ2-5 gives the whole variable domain DVKVTQSSRYLVKRTGEKVFLECVQDMDHENMFWYRQDPGLGLRLIYFSYDVKMKEKGDIPEGYSVSREKKERFSLILESASTNQTSMYLCASSFLAGGYQETQYFGPGTRLLVL.

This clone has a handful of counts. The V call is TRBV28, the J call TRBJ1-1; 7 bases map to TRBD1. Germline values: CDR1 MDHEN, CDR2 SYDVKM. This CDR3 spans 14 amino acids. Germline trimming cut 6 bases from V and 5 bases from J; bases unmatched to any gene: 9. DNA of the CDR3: TGTGCCAGCAGGTACAGGGGTGGGAAGACTGAAGCTTTCTTT. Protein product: CASRYRGGKTEAFF.